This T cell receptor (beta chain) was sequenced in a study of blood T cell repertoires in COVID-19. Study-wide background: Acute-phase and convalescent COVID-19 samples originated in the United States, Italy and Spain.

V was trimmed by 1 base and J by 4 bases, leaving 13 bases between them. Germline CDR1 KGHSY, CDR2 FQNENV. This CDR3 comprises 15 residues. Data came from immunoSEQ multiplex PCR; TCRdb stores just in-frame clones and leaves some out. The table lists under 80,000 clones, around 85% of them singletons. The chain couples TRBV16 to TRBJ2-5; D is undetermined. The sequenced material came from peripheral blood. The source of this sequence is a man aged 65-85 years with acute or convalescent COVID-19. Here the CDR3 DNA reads TGTGCCAGCAGCCAATTATGGTCTGCCGGAGAGACCCAGTACTTC. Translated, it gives CASSQLWSAGETQYF. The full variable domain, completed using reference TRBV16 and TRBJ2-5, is GEEVAQTPKHLVRGEGQKAKLYCAPIKGHSYVFWYQQVLKNEFKFLISFQNENVFDETGMPKERFSAKCLPNSPCSLEIQATKLEDSAVYFCASSQLWSAGETQYFGPGTRLLVL.